One sample yielded the 21 T cell receptor beta chains listed below, sequenced in a study of cytomegalovirus exposure and HLA in healthy donors. 60 Vbeta and 13 Jbeta primers were used in PCR. The data were produced by immunoSEQ multiplex PCR, yet TCRdb's version contains in-frame clones alone and is incomplete. The table includes about 160,000 clones, 80% to 85% detected once. The sample was PBMCs. These receptors were taken from a girl aged 2-10 years in good health and CMV-seropositive.

V and J are TRBV28 and TRBJ2-7, with 10 bases identical to TRBD1. V lost 6 bases and J lost 5; bases outside the gene matches: 10. Per the germline V gene, CDR1 is MDHEN and CDR2 is SYDVKM. The CDR3 has 15 residues. Here the CDR3 reads CASSLSDRGLNEQYF. DNA of the CDR3: TGTGCCAGCAGCCTATCCGACAGGGGGCTAAACGAGCAGTACTTC.

The rearrangement links TRBV5-4 to TRBJ2-5; perhaps TRBD2 as D (6 bases). With 3 bases removed from V and 2 bases from J, the gap between germline ends came to 14 bases. This CDR3 comprises 15 residues. Per germline, CDR1 SGHNT and CDR2 YYREEE (reference sequence). The CDR3 sequence: CASSSGGTRQETQYF. DNA of the CDR3: TGTGCCAGCAGCTCCGGCGGGACTCGACAAGAGACCCAGTACTTC.

This chain joins TRBV4-2 and TRBJ1-6, with D possibly TRBD1 on 5 matching bases. This CDR3 spans 15 amino acids. V was clipped by 0 bases and J by 8 bases, with 11 bases between them. Per the germline V gene, CDR1 is LGHNA and CDR2 is YNFKEQ. CDR3 nucleotides: TGTGCCAGCAGCCAAGATGGGCAGGGCGATTCACCCCTCCACTTT. It is translated as CASSQDGQGDSPLHF.

The chain couples TRBV28 to TRBJ1-5; D might be TRBD1 (6 bases). V was pared by 7 bases and J by 5 bases, with 18 bases between. This CDR3 is built from 15 residues. Germline V CDR1 and CDR2: MDHEN, SYDVKM. CDR3 bases: TGTGCCAGCAACATCCGGTGGCAGGGGCATCAGCCCCAGCATTTT. Its translation: CASNIRWQGHQPQHF.

V gene TRBV2 combines with J gene TRBJ1-3; possible D gene TRBD1, 5 bases. Germline CDR1 and CDR2: SNHLY and FYNNEI. The CDR3 is 16 amino acids. V dropped 4 bases and J dropped 0 bases, with 13 bases sitting between them. CDR3 DNA: TGTGCCAGCAGTGTAACAGGACAACCCTCTGGAAACACCATATATTTT. It is translated as CASSVTGQPSGNTIYF.

The J gene is TRBJ2-3, the V gene TRBV5-4, with 8 nucleotides matching TRBD2. J was trimmed by 0 bases and V by 5 bases; bases with no gene match: 8. Germline-derived CDR1 and CDR2 are SGHNT and YYREEE (reference sequence). This CDR3 region has 16 residues. DNA for the CDR3: TGTGCCAGCAGTGCGACTAGCGCGGCCAGCACAGATACGCAGTATTTT. It encodes CASSATSAASTDTQYF.

J is TRBJ2-7 and V is TRBV6-4; D might be TRBD2 (6 bases). V was pared by 3 bases and J by 0 bases, with 12 bases between. The CDR3 is made up of 15 amino acids. CDR1 is MRHNA and CDR2 is SNTAGT in the germline V gene. The CDR3 sequence is CASSEGSGGSYEQYF. The CDR3 DNA is TGTGCCAGCAGTGAGGGTAGCGGAGGCTCCTACGAGCAGTACTTC.

The rearrangement uses TRBV5-6 and TRBJ2-5; 9 positions match TRBD2. The CDR3 extends over 13 amino acids. V lost 4 bases and J lost 3; bases outside the gene matches: 1. CDR1 and CDR2 (germline): SGHDT, YYEEEE. The CDR3 DNA reads as TGTGCCAGCAGCGGCGGGAGGGAAGAGACCCAGTACTTC. Residues: CASSGGREETQYF.

The V call is TRBV28, the J call TRBJ2-7; 8 bases are shared with TRBD1. This CDR3 is 13 amino acids long. Germline V gene lookup returns CDR1 MDHEN and CDR2 SYDVKM. The junction had 7 bases not matched to a gene; V was cut back by 10 bases and J by 2 bases. CDR3 sequence (DNA): TGTGCCACTACGGGACAGGCCACCTACGAGCAGTACTTC. The encoded protein is CATTGQATYEQYF.

The J gene is TRBJ2-2, the V gene TRBV5-6; D is undetermined. The CDR3 has 13 amino acids. CDR1 SGHDT and CDR2 YYEEEE come from the germline V gene. Trimming stripped 2 bases from V and 1 base from J, with 3 bases between. CDR3 in amino acids: CASSFRNTGELFF. The CDR3 DNA sequence: TGTGCCAGCAGCTTTAGGAACACCGGGGAGCTGTTTTTT.

This chain connects TRBV28 to TRBJ1-1; TRBD1 might be the D (5 bases). Germline values: CDR1 MDHEN, CDR2 SYDVKM. CDR3 length: 11 amino acids. V was shortened by 7 bases and J by 10 bases, with 13 bases between the two germline ends. The CDR3 reads CASNAGVGAFF. The CDR3 DNA sequence: TGTGCCAGCAACGCGGGGGTTGGAGCTTTCTTT.

This clone was seen a few times. The V and J genes are TRBV30 and TRBJ2-7; D ambiguous. This CDR3 region has 11 residues. Germline CDR1 GTSNPN, CDR2 SVGIG (reference sequence). The V and J ends lost 5 bases and 0 bases respectively, with 5 bases between them. The CDR3 sequence: CAWASSYEQYF. As DNA, the CDR3 is TGTGCCTGGGCGAGCTCCTACGAGCAGTACTTC.

The chain is built from TRBV25-1 and TRBJ2-3, with TRBD2 matching over 7 bases. J was trimmed by 5 bases and V by 1 base; bases with no gene match: 9. This CDR3 contains 16 residues. Germline CDR1 is MGHDK and CDR2 is SYGVNS. DNA of the CDR3: TGTGCCAGCAGTGAATCCCAAGGGCGGGAGTTAGATACGCAGTATTTT. Translating gives CASSESQGRELDTQYF.

This clone was seen just once. Because the CDR3's place on the DNA is in doubt, the DNA is left out and the CDR3 is given as listed by TCRdb. V usage is TRBV28 and J usage is TRBJ1-6. Germline CDR1 MDHEN, CDR2 SYDVKM. The CDR3 length is 13 residues, termini included. The CDR3 is CASSSSGGSPLHF.

This clone was counted only a few times. The rearrangement uses TRBV6-6 and TRBJ1-5, with D perhaps TRBD1 (6 bases). The CDR3 has 13 amino acids. The germline V gene encodes CDR1 MNHNY and CDR2 SVGAGI (reference sequence). V shed 4 bases and J shed 7 bases, with 11 bases lying between them. The CDR3 region is CASSFGQRQPQHF. CDR3 in DNA: TGTGCCAGCAGTTTTGGACAGAGGCAGCCCCAGCATTTT.

This clone was found a few times. The chain joins TRBV6-1 to TRBJ1-3; 7 nucleotides line up with TRBD1. This CDR3 has 15 residues. The V and J ends lost 6 bases and 0 bases, in that order; junction bases with no gene match: 5. CDR1 and CDR2 from the germline V gene are MNHNS and SASEGT. CDR3 nucleotide sequence: TGTGCCAGCAGACAGGGGCCCGTCTCTGGAAACACCATATATTTT. Protein: CASRQGPVSGNTIYF.

The V gene is TRBV2, the J gene TRBJ2-1; no definite D call. The CDR3 runs 19 residues. V was trimmed by 5 bases and J by 0 bases, leaving 23 bases between them. Per the germline V gene, CDR1 is SNHLY and CDR2 is FYNNEI. The CDR3 loop is CASSISPPVVQDSYNEQFF. For the CDR3, the DNA is TGTGCCAGCAGTATCTCCCCACCCGTGGTGCAGGACTCCTACAATGAGCAGTTCTTC.

This chain connects TRBV30 to TRBJ2-3, with 9 bases fitting TRBD1. Per germline, CDR1 GTSNPN and CDR2 SVGIG (reference sequence). J lost 4 bases, V lost 2 bases, and 4 bases had no gene match. This CDR3 comprises 14 residues. CDR3 loop: CAWSKGQGSDTQYF. The DNA for the CDR3 is TGTGCCTGGAGTAAAGGACAGGGGTCAGATACGCAGTATTTT.

A few counts support this clone. This chain's CDR3 is CASSYGTGGARTEAFF. CDR3 sequence (DNA): TGTGCCAGCAGTTACGGGACAGGGGGCGCGCGTACTGAAGCTTTCTTT. The rearrangement links TRBV6-5 to TRBJ1-1, with 12 bases aligning to TRBD1. This CDR3 is 16 amino acids long. The trim removed 2 bases at V and 5 bases at J, leaving 6 bases unmatched. Per the germline V gene, CDR1 is MNHEY and CDR2 is SVGAGI.

The sample holds one count of this clone. The chain carries TRBV2 and TRBJ2-2; D call uncertain. V was shortened by 1 base and J by 4 bases, with 10 bases between the two germline ends. Germline V CDR1 and CDR2: SNHLY, FYNNEI. The CDR3 covers 15 residues. The CDR3 region is CASSEDREFTGELFF. CDR3 nucleotides: TGTGCCAGCAGTGAAGACCGCGAATTCACCGGGGAGCTGTTTTTT.

The chain is built from TRBV4-1 and TRBJ2-3; 12 bases align to TRBD2. Germline loops: CDR1 MGHRA, CDR2 YSYEKL. This CDR3 region has 14 residues. J was trimmed by 5 bases and V by 4 bases; bases with no gene match: 1. CDR3 nucleotides: TGCGCCAGCAGCCGGGGACTAGCGGGAGATACGCAGTATTTT. This sequence encodes CASSRGLAGDTQYF.